The 13 T cell receptor beta chains below come from one sample, sequenced in a study of glioma-infiltrating T cells. Amplification of TCR alpha and beta CDR3 regions from RNA used iRepertoire nested multiplex PCR. TCRdb re-called the multiplex PCR reads through MiXCR, storing one row per CDR3 protein. The sample carries some 190,000 distinct CDR3 sequences, over 25% recorded once. Input material: glioma tissue, nonneoplastic brain tissue, or PBMCs (not recorded which). These receptor sequences come from a human donor with low-grade glioma or glioblastoma, undergoing nonglioma brain surgery, or in good health (not recorded which).

This clonotype was detected a few times. This chain connects TRBV4-1 to TRBJ2-7; D may be TRBD2 (6 bases). CDR1 is MGHRA and CDR2 is YSYEKL in the germline V gene. This CDR3 is built from 15 residues. Trimming removed 0 bases at V and 4 bases at J, with 13 bases between. Here the CDR3 DNA reads TGCGCCAGCAGCCAAGATCGCGGGACCTTGTACGAGCAGTACTTC. Amino acids: CASSQDRGTLYEQYF.

A note on this clonotype: This sequence may be a read error, since a much larger clone differs from it by one base. V and J are TRBV9 and TRBJ2-7; 8 bases match TRBD1. The junction had 9 bases not matched to a gene; V was cut back by 0 bases and J by 7 bases. Germline V gene data show CDR1 as SGDLS and CDR2 as YYNGEE. This CDR3 is 15 amino acids long. The CDR3 is CASSVGQGLGNEQYF. CDR3 in DNA: TGTGCCAGCAGCGTAGGACAGGGGTTAGGGAATGAGCAGTACTTC. The full variable domain, its missing parts supplied by reference TRBV9 and TRBJ2-7, is DSGVTQTPKHLITATGQRVTLRCSPRSGDLSVYWYQQSLDQGLQFLIQYYNGEERAKGNILERFSAQQFPDLHSELNLSSLELGDSALYFCASSVGQGLGNEQYFGPGTRLTVT.

The chain couples TRBV5-1 to TRBJ1-1; 7 bases agree with TRBD1. The CDR3 covers 16 residues. J lost 0 bases, V lost 2 bases, and 7 bases had no gene match. CDR1 and CDR2 from the germline V gene are SGHRS and YFSETQ. This chain's CDR3 is CASSLRTGSMNTEAFF. The CDR3 nucleotides are TGCGCCAGCAGCTTACGGACAGGATCGATGAACACTGAAGCTTTCTTT.

Turning to this clonotype: Given a much more abundant clone one base away, this may be a read error. The rearrangement links TRBV19 to TRBJ2-1, with D uncertain. The CDR3 spans 15 residues. CDR1 is LNHDA, CDR2 SQIVND, per germline (reference sequence). The CDR3 sequence is CASSIGGYSYNEQLF. In nucleotides, the CDR3 is TGTGCCAGTAGTATCGGCGGATACTCCTACAATGAGCAGCTCTTC.

Details on this clonotype: This CDR3 fails to terminate in the conserved phenylalanine or tryptophan, so it likely reflects a read error. The chain employs TRBV7-2 and TRBJ2-1, with 14 bases that match TRBD2. Germline V lookup: CDR1 SGHTA, CDR2 FQGNSA. CDR3 length: 17 residues. J gave up 10 bases and V 2 bases, and 10 bases lay outside the gene matches. The CDR3 reads CASSLRARLAGGGEQFS. Here the CDR3 DNA reads TGTGCCAGCAGCTTACGCGCGCGACTAGCGGGAGGGGGCGAGCAGTTCTCC.

The sample holds one count of this clonotype. A read error may be the cause here, since a much bigger clone is one base away. Since no conserved phenylalanine or tryptophan closes the CDR3, a read error is the likely cause. This chain links TRBV28 with TRBJ2-1; tentatively, D is TRBD2 (7 bases). Trimming stripped 7 bases from V and 10 bases from J, with 17 bases between. The germline V gene has CDR1 MDHEN and CDR2 SYDVKM. This CDR3 contains 13 residues. CDR3 residues: CASIMGGAGEQFL. CDR3 DNA: TGTGCCAGCATCATGGGGGGGGCGGGCGAGCAGTTCCTC.

This clonotype was observed many times. This rearrangement joins TRBV2 to TRBJ1-2; D gene unclear. The CDR3 has 13 residues. Germline V gene sequence: CDR1 SNHLY, CDR2 FYNNEI. V was pared by 2 bases and J by 4 bases, with 8 bases between. CDR3 DNA: TGTGCCAGCAGTGAAAACAGCCCCTATGGCTACACCTTC. It specifies CASSENSPYGYTF.

V gene TRBV19 combines with J gene TRBJ2-7, with TRBD2 identical over 15 bases. Germline assignment: CDR1 LNHDA and CDR2 SQIVND (reference sequence). CDR3 length equals 17 residues. The V gene end was trimmed by 5 bases and the J gene end by 4 bases; junction bases not matched to a gene: 9. CDR3 in amino acids: CASSPTPGLAGGYEQYF. In DNA form, the CDR3 reads TGTGCCAGTAGTCCTACCCCGGGACTAGCGGGAGGATACGAGCAGTACTTC.

The sample holds many counts of this clonotype. The J gene is TRBJ2-7, the V gene TRBV4-1; no firm D call. The germline V gene has CDR1 MGHRA and CDR2 YSYEKL. CDR3 length: 13 residues. Trimming removed 4 bases from V and 5 bases from J, with 12 bases in between. The CDR3 bases are TGCGCCAGCAGCCCCGTCGGTCGGGACGAGCAGTACTTC. Amino acid sequence: CASSPVGRDEQYF.

In this sample, this clonotype turned up once. The V call is TRBV6-1, the J call TRBJ1-5, with TRBD1 identical over 8 bases. Germline values: CDR1 MNHNS, CDR2 SASEGT. The CDR3 has 14 amino acids. V was pared by 8 bases and J by 4 bases, with 7 bases of the junction left unmatched. Here the CDR3 DNA reads TGTGCCAGCCTCGACAGGGGAGCAAATCAGCCCCAGCATTTT. Translated: CASLDRGANQPQHF.

The sample holds many counts of this clonotype. The chain combines TRBV7-3 with TRBJ2-3, with a tentative D call TRBD2 (6 bases). CDR3 length: 14 amino acids. CDR1 and CDR2 from the germline V gene are SGHTA and FQGTGA. V lost 4 bases, J lost 6 bases, and 14 bases lay in between. The CDR3 spells CASSSRGVKDTQYF. In DNA, the CDR3 is TGTGCCAGCAGCTCCCGCGGGGTTAAGGATACGCAGTATTTT.

This clonotype appeared many times. V is TRBV2 and J is TRBJ1-5, with D possibly matching TRBD1 (5 bases). The CDR3 length is 13 residues. V gave up 6 bases and J gave up 1 base, with 7 bases separating them. Looked up from germline, CDR1 is SNHLY and CDR2 is FYNNEI. CDR3 sequence (DNA): TGTGCCAGCAGAGACAGAAGCAATCAGCCCCAGCATTTT. As protein: CASRDRSNQPQHF.

The chain combines TRBV7-9 with TRBJ2-7; D might be TRBD1 or TRBD2, each matching 6 bases. Germline CDR1 reads SEHNR; CDR2 reads FQNEAQ (reference sequence). The CDR3 extends over 15 amino acids. Trimming pared 2 bases from V and 9 bases from J, leaving 20 bases between. In nucleotides, the CDR3 is TGTGCCAGCAGCTTACAGGGGAGGAAAGATTTTGGGCAGTACTTC. The encoded protein is CASSLQGRKDFGQYF.